This record looks at one T cell receptor beta chain sequence and its context. A much larger clone differs by one base, so this may be a read error. The data were taken from a study of T-cell reconstitution after alpha-beta-depleted transplantation in children. Library preparation (for TCRbeta) was performed with unique molecular identifiers. A single record per CDR3 protein comes from TCRdb applying MiXCR to the PCR reads. The data show roughly 590,000 distinct CDR3 sequences, about 15% seen once. This clonotype originated in a human donor who donated a stem cell graft to a child with acute myeloid leukemia. Sequences were derived from PBMCs from the stem cell graft donor, sampled from the stem cell graft.

The CDR3 DNA sequence: TGCAGTGCTGCGGTGGGAGCCTCGCAGACCCAGTACTTC. Encoded protein: CSAAVGASQTQYF. The chain uses TRBV20-1 and TRBJ2-5; weak D call: TRBD2 (5 bases). Trimming removed 5 bases from V and 6 bases from J, with 16 bases in between. CDR3 length: 13 amino acids. Germline V gene data show CDR1 as DFQATT and CDR2 as SNEGSKA (reference sequence).